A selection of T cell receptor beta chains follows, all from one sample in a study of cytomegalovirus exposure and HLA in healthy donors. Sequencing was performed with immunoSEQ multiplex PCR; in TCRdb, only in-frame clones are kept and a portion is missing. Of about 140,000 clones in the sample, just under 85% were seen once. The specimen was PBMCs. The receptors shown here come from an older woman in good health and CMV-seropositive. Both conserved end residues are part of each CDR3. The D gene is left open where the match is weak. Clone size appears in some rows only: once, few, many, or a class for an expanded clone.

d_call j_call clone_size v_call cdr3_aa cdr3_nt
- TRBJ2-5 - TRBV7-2 CASSLAQVQETQYF TGTGCCAGCAGCTTAGCTCAGGTCCAAGAGACCCAGTACTTC
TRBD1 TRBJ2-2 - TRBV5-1 CASSLTGITGELFF TGCGCCAGCAGCCTGACAGGGATCACCGGGGAGCTGTTTTTT
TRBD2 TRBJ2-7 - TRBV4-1 CASSQSGGTSGSTYEQYF TGCGCCAGCAGCCAATCGGGTGGGACTAGCGGGAGCACCTACGAGCAGTACTTC
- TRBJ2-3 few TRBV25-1 CASSAPAGATDTQYF TGTGCCAGCAGTGCCCCGGCTGGGGCTACAGATACGCAGTATTTT
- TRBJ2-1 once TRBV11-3 CASSPRTDNEQFF TGTGCCAGCAGCCCTAGGACAGACAATGAGCAGTTCTTC
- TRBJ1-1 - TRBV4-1 CASSQDLGGLGEAFF TGCGCCAGCAGCCAAGATCTTGGAGGGCTGGGTGAAGCTTTCTTT
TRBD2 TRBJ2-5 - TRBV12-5 CASGSGTVAGETQYF TGTGCTAGTGGTTCTGGGACGGTAGCGGGGGAGACCCAGTACTTC
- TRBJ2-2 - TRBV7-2 CASSLRTTTTGELFF TGTGCCAGCAGCTTACGGACTACAACCACCGGGGAGCTGTTTTTT
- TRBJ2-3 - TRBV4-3 CASSQVADADTQYF TGCGCCAGCAGCCAAGTTGCGGATGCAGATACGCAGTATTTT
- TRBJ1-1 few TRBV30 CAWRGRGGMNTEAFF TGTGCCTGGAGGGGGCGGGGTGGAATGAACACTGAAGCTTTCTTT
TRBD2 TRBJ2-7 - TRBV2 CASSPEGLAGITYEQYF TGTGCCAGCAGCCCCGAGGGACTAGCGGGGATTACCTACGAGCAGTACTTC
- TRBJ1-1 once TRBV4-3 CASSQVYMNTEAFF TGCGCCAGCAGCCAAGTTTACATGAACACTGAAGCTTTCTTT
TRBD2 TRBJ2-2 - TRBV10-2 CASRPRASGAKNTGELFF TGCGCCAGCAGACCGCGGGCTAGCGGGGCCAAGAACACCGGGGAGCTGTTTTTT
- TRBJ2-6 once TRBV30 CAWRQGNSGANVLTF TGTGCCTGGAGACAGGGAAACTCTGGGGCCAACGTCCTGACTTTC
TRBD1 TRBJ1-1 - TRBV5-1 CASSAKQGNEAFF TGCGCCAGCAGCGCTAAACAGGGGAATGAAGCTTTCTTT
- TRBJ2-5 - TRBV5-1 CASSPAGSIQETQYF TGCGCCAGCAGCCCCGCAGGCAGCATCCAAGAGACCCAGTACTTC
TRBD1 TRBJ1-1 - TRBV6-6 CASSYQGAGSAFF TGTGCCAGCAGTTACCAGGGGGCGGGGTCGGCTTTCTTT
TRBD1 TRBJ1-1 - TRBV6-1 CASRRDRVDAEAFF TGTGCCAGCAGGCGGGACAGGGTCGATGCTGAAGCTTTCTTT
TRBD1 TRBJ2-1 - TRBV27 CASSSTGYEQFF TGTGCCAGCAGTTCGACAGGGTATGAGCAGTTCTTC
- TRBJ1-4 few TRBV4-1 CASQPVGANEKLFF TGCGCCAGCCAGCCGGTCGGAGCTAATGAAAAACTGTTTTTT
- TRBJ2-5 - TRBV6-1 CASSRIEEMSQYF TGTGCCAGCAGCCGAATAGAAGAGATGTCCCAGTACTTC
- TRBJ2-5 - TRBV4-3 CASSREPGRRGETQYF TGCGCCAGCAGCCGAGAACCGGGTCGGAGAGGAGAGACCCAGTACTTC